This record covers a single T cell receptor (beta chain). Its antigen is unknown. This sample stems from a study of lymphopenia after photon versus proton radiotherapy. Study-wide points: After the lymphocyte nadir, photon-treated repertoires showed oligoclonal expansion, especially of CD8+ Temra cells. Relative stability marked proton patients; photon patients lost diversity and naive cells. Only patients who died were analyzed for survival; proton advantage is unproven.

Produced via immunoSEQ multiplex PCR; TCRdb's table is partial and in-frame only. The data hold 50,000 to 70,000 clones, with roughly 87% observed a single time. Trimming took 7 bases from V and 4 from J, leaving 11 bases between them. Germline-derived CDR1 and CDR2 are LNHDA and SQIVND (reference sequence). The length of the CDR3 is 13 residues. The specimen comprised peripheral blood, sampled from a patient treated with proton-based radiotherapy. This receptor was identified in a man older than 75 with esophageal cancer. V is TRBV19 and J is TRBJ1-5; a possible D gene is TRBD1 (5 bases). CDR3 nucleotide sequence: TGTGCCAGTAAGGGGCAGGCGAATCAGCCCCAGCATTTT. Protein product: CASKGQANQPQHF.